This T cell receptor beta chain was profiled in a study of blood T cell repertoires in COVID-19 (dated by TCRdb to between 2020 and 2021). Background for the entire study: The collaborator samples originated in the United States, Italy and Spain and spanned the acute and convalescent phases of COVID-19. The prospective study material was composed of cDNA or gDNA derived from T cells, B-cell-depleted T cells, or PBMCs. Deeply sampled blood TCRbeta repertoires from subjects exposed to, actively infected with, or recovered from COVID-19 were included in the dataset. The repertoires were made available in a free public database intended to serve as a resource for research on the immune response to SARS-CoV-2. The samples were drawn from the first 160 participants of the ongoing ImmuneRACE study and from 950 to 1,500 subjects provided by 6 global collaborators. The sample metadata nearly always contained a de-identified subject ID, COVID-19 status, age in years and sex. Where available, HLA class I and class II types were obtained from metadata supplied by the sample provider rather than from assay-based typing.

A word on this clone: Its target antigen remains unknown. No clone much larger than this one lies a single base away; base qualities are absent.

One collaborating source in Seattle enrolled patients during active infection and followed them longitudinally through the course of disease. Whole blood was collected in K2EDTA tubes by collaborating institutions according to the institutions' own protocols. For TCRbeta analysis, collaborator samples were shipped as frozen whole blood, as isolated PBMCs, or as DNA extracted from either sample type. TCRbeta CDR3 regions were amplified from genomic DNA using the immunoSEQ Assay, a bias-controlled multiplex PCR. Per the authors' processing: Nucleated cell counts per sample were estimated from amplification of reference gene primers within the assay. Sequence reads were collapsed and filtered to measure the absolute abundance of every unique TCRbeta CDR3 rearrangement. Productive Simpson clonality was computed per sample as the square root of Simpson's diversity index over productive rearrangements. The source is immuneACCESS, and TCRdb retained only in-frame sequences with V and J called. Part of the clones is not carried over; for the studies checked, unresolved V genes explain less than half of this, and the remainder is unexplained. That table is the source of V, J and clone size, and D and trimming were worked out from the DNA. The sample data list about 140,000 clones, and about four fifths of these were observed just once. Around 9% of the sample is taken by the ten largest.

Reading from cysteine to phenylalanine, the CDR3 counts 15 amino acids. This entry keeps only the CDR3 DNA: 45 bases, framed from base 1. Looking up the germline V gene yields CDR1 SNHLY and CDR2 FYNNEI. V loses 4 bases of germline sequence and J loses 0 bases, and the interval between the two ends is 9 bases. General conclusions and limits of the study: Clinical and demographic metadata were provided uncurated, with the amount varying by source and participant.

This clonotype originated in a man in his thirties or forties with COVID-19, enrolled during active disease. The sample was peripheral blood. The chain is assembled from TRBV2 and TRBJ1-4; the D gene assignment is ambiguous. CDR3 protein: CASSGRRATNEKLFF. The sequenced DNA: TGTGCCAGCAGTGGAAGACGGGCAACTAATGAAAAACTGTTTTTT.